The following is a T cell receptor beta chain sequence with its context. This entry is derived from a study of patients and donors after allogeneic stem cell transplantation. One entry per CDR3 protein, called by TCRdb with MiXCR from the RT-PCR reads. The data contain 150,000 to 200,000 distinct CDR3 sequences, less than 45% of them singletons. CDR1 is GTSNPN and CDR2 is SVGIG in the germline V gene (reference sequence). There are 14 residues in the CDR3. With 1 base removed from V and 3 bases from J, the gap between germline ends came to 12 bases. Sequenced material: blood, either unsorted or a sorted T cell fraction (not recorded which). V is TRBV30 and J is TRBJ1-1, with unresolved D. The origin of this receptor is a human donor who was either an allogeneic HSCT recipient or a stem cell or donor lymphocyte infusion donor (not recorded which). It is not recorded whose cells these are; they may come from a transplant donor. In DNA, the CDR3 is TGTGCCTGGAGTGCCGCCGTAGGGCACACTGAAGCTTTCTTT. The encoded protein is CAWSAAVGHTEAFF.